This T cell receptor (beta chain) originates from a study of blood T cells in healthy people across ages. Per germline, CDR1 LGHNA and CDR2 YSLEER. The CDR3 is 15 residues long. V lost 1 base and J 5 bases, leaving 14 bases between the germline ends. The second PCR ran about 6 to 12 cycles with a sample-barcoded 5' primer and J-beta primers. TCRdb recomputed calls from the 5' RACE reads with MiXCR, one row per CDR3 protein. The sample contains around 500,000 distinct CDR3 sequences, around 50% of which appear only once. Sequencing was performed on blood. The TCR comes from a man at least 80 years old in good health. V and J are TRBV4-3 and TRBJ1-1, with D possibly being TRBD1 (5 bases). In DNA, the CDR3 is TGCGCCAGCAGCCAAGCAACGCAGGGAGGGACTGAAGCTTTCTTT. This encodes CASSQATQGGTEAFF.